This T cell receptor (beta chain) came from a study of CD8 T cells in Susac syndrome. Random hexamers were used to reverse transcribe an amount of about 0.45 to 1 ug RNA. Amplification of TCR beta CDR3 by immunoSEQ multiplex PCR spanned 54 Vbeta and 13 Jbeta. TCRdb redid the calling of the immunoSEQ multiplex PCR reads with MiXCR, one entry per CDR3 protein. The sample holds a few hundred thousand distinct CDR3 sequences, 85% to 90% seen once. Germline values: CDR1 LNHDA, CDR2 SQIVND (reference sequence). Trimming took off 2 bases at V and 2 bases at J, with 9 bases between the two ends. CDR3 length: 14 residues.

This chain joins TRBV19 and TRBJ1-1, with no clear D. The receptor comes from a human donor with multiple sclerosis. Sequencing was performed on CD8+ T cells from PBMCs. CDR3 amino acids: CASSISPINTEAFF. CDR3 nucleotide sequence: TGTGCCAGTAGTATAAGCCCGATCAACACTGAAGCTTTCTTT. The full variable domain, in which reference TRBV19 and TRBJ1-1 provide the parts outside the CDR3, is DGGITQSPKYLFRKEGQNVTLSCEQNLNHDAMYWYRQDPGQGLRLIYYSQIVNDFQKGDIAEGYSVSREKKESFPLTVTSAQKNPTAFYLCASSISPINTEAFFGQGTRLTVV.